The subject of this entry is one TCR beta chain. Original data processing: Amplification with reference gene primers provided the estimates of nucleated cell counts. Sequenced by immunoSEQ multiplex PCR; TCRdb stores in-frame clones only, minus some. D and trimming come from the DNA, and the V and J calls and clone size come from that table. Of over 200,000 clones in the sample, around nine tenths are singletons; the top ten hold 10% to 14%. The entry originates in a study of blood T cell repertoires in COVID-19. CDR1 is SGDLS, CDR2 YYNGEE, per germline. CDR3 length equals 13 residues. Trimming stripped 0 bases from V and 4 bases from J, with 5 bases between.

The genes are TRBV9 and TRBJ1-5; D ambiguous. Specimen: PBMCs or T cells enriched from blood (not recorded which). This receptor was taken from a man aged 25 to 45 who had recovered from COVID-19. As DNA, the CDR3 is TGTGCCAGCAGCGTAGAGCCGAATCAGCCCCAGCATTTT. Its translation is CASSVEPNQPQHF.